Shown below are 9 T cell receptor beta chains from a single sample sequenced in a study of CD8+CD57+ T cells in acquired aplastic anemia. The use of genomic DNA as template underpinned the TCR beta VDJ and CDR3 profiling. TCRdb re-called the reads through MiXCR, storing one row per CDR3 protein. The sample has some 170,000 distinct CDR3 sequences; around 60% are singletons. Patients chosen for sequencing had CD8+CD57+ cells that had expanded, as shown by flow cytometry. Sequencing was done on a sample of sorted CD4+, CD8+, or CD8+CD57+ T cells (not recorded which) from PBMCs. The receptors shown here come from a human donor with aplastic anemia.

The chain couples TRBV10-3 to TRBJ1-2, with 8 bases that match TRBD1. Germline V gene lookup returns CDR1 ENHRY and CDR2 SYGVKD. V gave up 4 bases and J gave up 5 bases; unmatched junction bases: 6. This CDR3 contains 14 residues. CDR3 DNA sequence: TGTGCCATCAGTGGGACAGGGACCTCGTATGGCTACACCTTC. Protein product: CAISGTGTSYGYTF.

This clonotype showed up just a few times. V is TRBV20-1 and J is TRBJ2-5; D is possibly TRBD1 (6 bases). The CDR3 loop spans 13 amino acids. CDR1 is DFQATT, CDR2 SNEGSKA, per germline (reference sequence). V dropped 1 base and J dropped 4 bases, with 10 bases sitting between them. The CDR3 is CSARVQGVETQYF. CDR3 DNA: TGCAGTGCTAGAGTACAGGGTGTAGAGACCCAGTACTTC.

V and J are TRBV29-1 and TRBJ1-4, with D possibly being TRBD1 (6 bases). The ends were cut back, 4 bases at V and 8 bases at J, with 14 bases in the middle. This CDR3 contains 13 residues. Germline V CDR1 and CDR2: SQVTM, ANQGSEA. In DNA form, the CDR3 reads TGCAGCGTTGCCGTACAGGGAGGAGAAAAACTGTTTTTT. Its translation: CSVAVQGGEKLFF.

The V gene is TRBV14, the J gene TRBJ2-5, with D possibly matching TRBD2 (6 bases). CDR3 length: 14 residues. Germline V gives CDR1 SGHDN, CDR2 FVKESK. V was cut by 1 base and J by 4 bases, with 10 bases left in between. The CDR3 DNA is TGTGCCAGCAGCCAAGCCTCGGGGGTAGAGACCCAGTACTTC. This encodes CASSQASGVETQYF. The entire variable domain, with the rest obtained from reference TRBV14 and TRBJ2-5, is as follows: EAGVTQFPSHSVIEKGQTVTLRCDPISGHDNLYWYRRVMGKEIKFLLHFVKESKQDESGMPNNRFLAERTGGTYSTLKVQPAELEDSGVYFCASSQASGVETQYFGPGTRLLVL.

This clonotype was seen a handful of times. The chain recombines TRBV14 with TRBJ2-1, with 8 positions matching TRBD1. With V trimmed by 4 bases and J by 12 bases, 11 bases remained unmatched. Germline V lookup: CDR1 SGHDN, CDR2 FVKESK. The CDR3 covers 14 residues. CDR3 region: CASSLYGQGKRQFF. The DNA for the CDR3 is TGTGCCAGCAGCCTATACGGACAGGGAAAGAGGCAGTTCTTC. Full variable domain (missing parts from reference TRBV14 and TRBJ2-1): EAGVTQFPSHSVIEKGQTVTLRCDPISGHDNLYWYRRVMGKEIKFLLHFVKESKQDESGMPNNRFLAERTGGTYSTLKVQPAELEDSGVYFCASSLYGQGKRQFFGPGTRLTVL.

At least ten counts were recorded for this clonotype. The CDR3, as DNA: TGTGCCAGCAGCCCCCCCGGGGGCAGGGTGAACACTGAAGCTTTCTTT. It codes for CASSPPGGRVNTEAFF. The chain links TRBV9 to TRBJ1-1, with a weak D call TRBD1 (6 bases). The germline CDR1 and CDR2 sequences are SGDLS and YYNGEE. The CDR3 is 16 residues long. V was pared by 4 bases and J by 0 bases, with 16 bases between. The full variable domain, with the rest looked up from reference TRBV9 and TRBJ1-1, is DSGVTQTPKHLITATGQRVTLRCSPRSGDLSVYWYQQSLDQGLQFLIQYYNGEERAKGNILERFSAQQFPDLHSELNLSSLELGDSALYFCASSPPGGRVNTEAFFGQGTRLTVV.

The chain carries TRBV19 and TRBJ1-6; D is perhaps TRBD1 (6 bases). Germline CDR1 and CDR2: LNHDA and SQIVND (reference sequence). Deletions cut 6 bases from V and 10 bases from J, with 16 bases between. The CDR3 spans 14 residues. CDR3 nucleotide sequence: TGTGCCAGTAGGAACCCAGGGGCGAGGTCACCCCTCCACTTT. It codes for CASRNPGARSPLHF.

The chain joins TRBV6-1 to TRBJ1-3; D uncertain. Germline V gives CDR1 MNHNS, CDR2 SASEGT. The CDR3 extends over 15 amino acids. V shed 7 bases and J shed 0 bases, with 13 bases lying between them. The CDR3 nucleotides are TGTGCCAGCAAACCAGTCCCGGACTCTGGAAACACCATATATTTT. This gives the protein CASKPVPDSGNTIYF.

As for this clonotype: At one end the junction does not follow the germline gene, possibly because of a read error. The V gene is TRBV10-3, the J gene TRBJ2-1; 8 bases align to TRBD1. CDR3 length equals 17 residues. Germline values: CDR1 ENHRY, CDR2 SYGVKD. The CDR3 sequence: CATSVRTLDRAYNGQFF. The CDR3 nucleotides read TGTGCCACCAGCGTGCGAACACTGGACAGGGCATACAATGGGCAGTTCTTC.